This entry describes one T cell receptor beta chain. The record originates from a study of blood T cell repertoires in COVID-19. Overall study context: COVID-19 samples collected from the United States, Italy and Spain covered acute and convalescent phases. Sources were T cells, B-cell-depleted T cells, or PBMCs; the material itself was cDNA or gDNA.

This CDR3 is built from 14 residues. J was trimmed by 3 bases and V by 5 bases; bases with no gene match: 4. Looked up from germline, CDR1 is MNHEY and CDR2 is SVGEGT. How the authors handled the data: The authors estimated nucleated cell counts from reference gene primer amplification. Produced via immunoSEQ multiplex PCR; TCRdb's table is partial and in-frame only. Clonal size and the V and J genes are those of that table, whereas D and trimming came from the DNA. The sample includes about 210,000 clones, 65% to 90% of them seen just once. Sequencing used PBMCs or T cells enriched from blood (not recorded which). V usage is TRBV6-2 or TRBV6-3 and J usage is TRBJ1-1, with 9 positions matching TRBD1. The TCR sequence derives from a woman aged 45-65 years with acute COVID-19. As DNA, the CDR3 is TGTGCCAGCAGTGGGACAGGGTTAGACACTGAAGCTTTCTTT. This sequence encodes CASSGTGLDTEAFF.